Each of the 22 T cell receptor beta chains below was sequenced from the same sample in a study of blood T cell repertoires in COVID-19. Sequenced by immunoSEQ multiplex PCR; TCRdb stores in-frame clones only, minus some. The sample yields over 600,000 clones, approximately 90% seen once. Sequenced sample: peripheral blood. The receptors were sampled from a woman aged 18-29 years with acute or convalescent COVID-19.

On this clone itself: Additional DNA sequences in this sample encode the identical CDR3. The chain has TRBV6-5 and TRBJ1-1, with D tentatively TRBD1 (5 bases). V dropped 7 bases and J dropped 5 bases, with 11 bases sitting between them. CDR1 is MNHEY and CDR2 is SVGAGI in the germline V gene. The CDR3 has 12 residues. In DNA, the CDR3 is TGTGCCAGCAATCGGGGGGGTACTGAAGCTTTCTTT. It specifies CASNRGGTEAFF.

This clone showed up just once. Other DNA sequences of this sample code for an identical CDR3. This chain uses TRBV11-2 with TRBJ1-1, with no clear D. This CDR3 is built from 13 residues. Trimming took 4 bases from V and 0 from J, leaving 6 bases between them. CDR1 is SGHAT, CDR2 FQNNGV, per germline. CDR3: CASSSGLNTEAFF. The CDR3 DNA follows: TGTGCCAGCAGCTCAGGATTGAACACTGAAGCTTTCTTT.

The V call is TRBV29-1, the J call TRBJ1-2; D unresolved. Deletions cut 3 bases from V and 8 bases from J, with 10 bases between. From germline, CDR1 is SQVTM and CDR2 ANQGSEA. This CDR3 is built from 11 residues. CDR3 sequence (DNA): TGCAGCGTTGACTTCGGGGTCGGCTACACCTTC. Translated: CSVDFGVGYTF.

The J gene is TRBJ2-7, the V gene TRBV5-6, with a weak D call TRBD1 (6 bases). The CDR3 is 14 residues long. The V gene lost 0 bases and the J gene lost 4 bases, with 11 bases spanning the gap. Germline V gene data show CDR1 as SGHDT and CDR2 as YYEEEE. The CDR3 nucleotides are TGTGCCAGCAGCTTGGTTGGGACATCATACGAGCAGTACTTC. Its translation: CASSLVGTSYEQYF.

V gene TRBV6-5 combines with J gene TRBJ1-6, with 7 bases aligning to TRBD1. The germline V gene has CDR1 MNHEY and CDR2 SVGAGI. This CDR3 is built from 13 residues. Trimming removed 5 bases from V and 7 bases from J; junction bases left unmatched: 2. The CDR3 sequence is CASSLRGNSPLHF. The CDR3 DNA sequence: TGTGCCAGCAGTCTCAGGGGGAATTCACCCCTCCACTTT.

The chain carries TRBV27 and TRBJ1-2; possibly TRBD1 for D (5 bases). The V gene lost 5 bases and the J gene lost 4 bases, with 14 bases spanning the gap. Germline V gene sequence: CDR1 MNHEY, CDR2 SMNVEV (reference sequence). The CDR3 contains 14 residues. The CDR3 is CASSGAGWGYGYTF. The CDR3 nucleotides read TGTGCCAGCAGTGGGGCAGGGTGGGGCTATGGCTACACCTTC.

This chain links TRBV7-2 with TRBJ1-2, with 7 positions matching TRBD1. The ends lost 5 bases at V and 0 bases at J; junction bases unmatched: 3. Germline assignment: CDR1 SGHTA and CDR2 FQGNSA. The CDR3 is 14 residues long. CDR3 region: CASSGGTANYGYTF. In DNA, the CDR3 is TGTGCCAGCAGCGGGGGGACAGCTAACTATGGCTACACCTTC. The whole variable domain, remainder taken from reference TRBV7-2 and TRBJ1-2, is GAGVSQSPSNKVTEKGKDVELRCDPISGHTALYWYRQSLGQGLEFLIYFQGNSAPDKSGLPSDRFSAERTGGSVSTLTIQRTQQEDSAVYLCASSGGTANYGYTFGSGTRLTVV.

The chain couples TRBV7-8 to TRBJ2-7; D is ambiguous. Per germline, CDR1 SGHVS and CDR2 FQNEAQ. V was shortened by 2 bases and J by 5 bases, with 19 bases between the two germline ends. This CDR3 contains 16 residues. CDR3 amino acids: CASSLSYLVVSHEQYF. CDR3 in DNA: TGTGCCAGCAGCTTAAGTTATCTAGTGGTGAGCCACGAGCAGTACTTC.

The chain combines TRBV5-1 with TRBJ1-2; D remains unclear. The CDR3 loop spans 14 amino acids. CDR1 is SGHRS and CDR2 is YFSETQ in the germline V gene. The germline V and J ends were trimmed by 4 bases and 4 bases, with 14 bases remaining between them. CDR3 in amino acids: CASSPDTIPYGYTF. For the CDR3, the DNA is TGCGCCAGCAGCCCCGACACGATTCCCTATGGCTACACCTTC.

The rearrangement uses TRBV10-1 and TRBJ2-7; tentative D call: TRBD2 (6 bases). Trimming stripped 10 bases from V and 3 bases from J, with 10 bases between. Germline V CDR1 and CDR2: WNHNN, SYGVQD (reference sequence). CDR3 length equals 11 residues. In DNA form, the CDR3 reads TGCGCCAATTGGACTATCTACGAGCAGTACTTC. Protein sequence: CANWTIYEQYF.

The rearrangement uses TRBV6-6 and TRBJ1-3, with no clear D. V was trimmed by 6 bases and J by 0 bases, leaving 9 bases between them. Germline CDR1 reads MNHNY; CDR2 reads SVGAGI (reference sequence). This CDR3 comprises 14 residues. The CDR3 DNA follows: TGTGCCAGCAGCGACATTTCCTCTGGAAACACCATATATTTT. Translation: CASSDISSGNTIYF.

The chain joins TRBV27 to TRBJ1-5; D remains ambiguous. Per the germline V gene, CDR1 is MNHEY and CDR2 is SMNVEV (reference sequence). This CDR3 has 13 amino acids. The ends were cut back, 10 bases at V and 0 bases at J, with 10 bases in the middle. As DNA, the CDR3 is TGTGCCACCGGCCACTATAGCAATCAGCCCCAGCATTTT. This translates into CATGHYSNQPQHF.

CDR3 region: CASSLGYQETQYF. CDR3 coding DNA: TGTGCCAGCAGCTTAGGCTATCAAGAGACCCAGTACTTC. The gene calls are TRBV13 and TRBJ2-5; no clear D. Per germline, CDR1 PRHDT and CDR2 FYEKMQ (reference sequence). The CDR3 is 13 residues long. V lost 0 bases and J lost 2, with 4 bases in between.

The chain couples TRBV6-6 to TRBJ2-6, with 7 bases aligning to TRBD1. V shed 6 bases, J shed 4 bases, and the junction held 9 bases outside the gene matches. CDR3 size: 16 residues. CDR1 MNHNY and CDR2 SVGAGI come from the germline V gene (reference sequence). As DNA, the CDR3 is TGTGCCAGCAGCCCTGAGGGGGCTAGAGGGGCCAACGTCCTGACTTTC. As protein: CASSPEGARGANVLTF.

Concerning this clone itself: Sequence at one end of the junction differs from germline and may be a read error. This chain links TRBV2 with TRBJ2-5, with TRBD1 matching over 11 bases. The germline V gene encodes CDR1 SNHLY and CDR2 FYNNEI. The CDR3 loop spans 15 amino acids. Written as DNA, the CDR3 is TGTGCCAGCAGCGAAGGGACAGGGGGAAGGGAGACCCAGTACTTC. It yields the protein CASSEGTGGRETQYF.

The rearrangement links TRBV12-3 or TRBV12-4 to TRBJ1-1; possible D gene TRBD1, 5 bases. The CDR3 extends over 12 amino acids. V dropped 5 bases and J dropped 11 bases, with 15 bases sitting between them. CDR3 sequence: CASSPDTPEAFF. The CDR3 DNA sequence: TGTGCCAGCAGTCCGGACACCCCCGAGGCTTTCTTT.

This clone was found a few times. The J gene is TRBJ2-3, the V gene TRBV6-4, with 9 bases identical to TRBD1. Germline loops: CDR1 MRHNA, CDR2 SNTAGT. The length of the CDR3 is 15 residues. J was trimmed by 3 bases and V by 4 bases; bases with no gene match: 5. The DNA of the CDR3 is TGTGCCAGCAGTGCCCGGGACAGGGATACAGATACGCAGTATTTT. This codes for CASSARDRDTDTQYF.

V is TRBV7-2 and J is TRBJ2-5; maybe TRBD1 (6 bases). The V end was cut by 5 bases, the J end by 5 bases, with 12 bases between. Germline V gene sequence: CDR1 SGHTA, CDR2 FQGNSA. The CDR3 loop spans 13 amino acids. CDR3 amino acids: CASSPDSRETQYF. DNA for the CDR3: TGTGCCAGCAGCCCGGACAGTAGGGAGACCCAGTACTTC. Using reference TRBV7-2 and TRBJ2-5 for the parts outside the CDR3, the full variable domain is GAGVSQSPSNKVTEKGKDVELRCDPISGHTALYWYRQSLGQGLEFLIYFQGNSAPDKSGLPSDRFSAERTGGSVSTLTIQRTQQEDSAVYLCASSPDSRETQYFGPGTRLLVL.

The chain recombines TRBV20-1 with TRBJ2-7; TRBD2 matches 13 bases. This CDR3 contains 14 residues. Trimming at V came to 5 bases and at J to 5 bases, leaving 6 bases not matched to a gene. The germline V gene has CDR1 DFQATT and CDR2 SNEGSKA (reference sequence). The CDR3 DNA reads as TGCAGTGCTGGTGGACTAGCGGGGGACCACGAGCAGTACTTC. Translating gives CSAGGLAGDHEQYF.

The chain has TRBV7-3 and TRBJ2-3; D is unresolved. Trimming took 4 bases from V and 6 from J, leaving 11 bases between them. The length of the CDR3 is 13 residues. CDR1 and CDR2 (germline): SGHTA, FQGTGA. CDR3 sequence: CASSYLERDTQYF. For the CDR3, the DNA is TGTGCCAGCAGCTACCTCGAACGGGATACGCAGTATTTT.

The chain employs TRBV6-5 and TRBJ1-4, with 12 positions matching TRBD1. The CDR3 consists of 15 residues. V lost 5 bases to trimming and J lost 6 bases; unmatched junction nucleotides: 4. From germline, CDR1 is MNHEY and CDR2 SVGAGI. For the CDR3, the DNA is TGTGCCAGCAGTCCGGGACAGGGGGCGTATGAAAAACTGTTTTTT. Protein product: CASSPGQGAYEKLFF.

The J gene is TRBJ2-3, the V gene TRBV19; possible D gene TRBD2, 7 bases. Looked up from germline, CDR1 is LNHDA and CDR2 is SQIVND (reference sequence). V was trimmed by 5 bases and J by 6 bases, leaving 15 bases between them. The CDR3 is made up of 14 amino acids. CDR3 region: CASSGGGGWDTQYF. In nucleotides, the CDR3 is TGTGCCAGTAGTGGAGGGGGAGGGTGGGATACGCAGTATTTT.